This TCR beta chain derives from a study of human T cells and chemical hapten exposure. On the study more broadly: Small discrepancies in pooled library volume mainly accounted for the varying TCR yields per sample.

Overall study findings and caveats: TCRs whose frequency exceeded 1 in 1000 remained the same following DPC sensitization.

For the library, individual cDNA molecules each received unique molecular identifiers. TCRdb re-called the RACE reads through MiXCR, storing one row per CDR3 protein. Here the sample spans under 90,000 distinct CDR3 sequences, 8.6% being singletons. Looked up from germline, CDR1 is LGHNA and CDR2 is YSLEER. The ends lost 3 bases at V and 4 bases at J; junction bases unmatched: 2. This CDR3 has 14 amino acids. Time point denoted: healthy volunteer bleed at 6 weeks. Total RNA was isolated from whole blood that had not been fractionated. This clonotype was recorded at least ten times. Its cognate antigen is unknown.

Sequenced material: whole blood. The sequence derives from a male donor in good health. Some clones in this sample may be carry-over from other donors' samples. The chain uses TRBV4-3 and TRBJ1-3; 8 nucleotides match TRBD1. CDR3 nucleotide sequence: TGCGCCAGCAGCCAGGACAGGGTCGGAAACACCATATATTTT. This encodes CASSQDRVGNTIYF.